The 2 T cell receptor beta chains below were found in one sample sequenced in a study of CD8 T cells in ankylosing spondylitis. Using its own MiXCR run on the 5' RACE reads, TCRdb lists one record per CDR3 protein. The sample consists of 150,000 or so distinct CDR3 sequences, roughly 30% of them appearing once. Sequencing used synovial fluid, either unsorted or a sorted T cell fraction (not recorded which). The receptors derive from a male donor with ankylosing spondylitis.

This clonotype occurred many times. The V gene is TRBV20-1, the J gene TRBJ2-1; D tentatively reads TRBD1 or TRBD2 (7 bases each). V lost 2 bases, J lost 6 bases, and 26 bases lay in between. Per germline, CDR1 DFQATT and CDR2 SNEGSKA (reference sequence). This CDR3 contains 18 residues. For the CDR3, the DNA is TGCAGTGCTAGACAGCAGGGGGGGGGGCTTAACAAGTTCAATGAGCAGTTCTTC. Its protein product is CSARQQGGGLNKFNEQFF.

CDR3 protein: CASSQRGGDMGNEQFF. The CDR3 nucleotides read TGTGCCAGCAGCCAACGGGGCGGGGACATGGGTAATGAGCAGTTCTTC. The gene calls are TRBV3-1 and TRBJ2-1; D is tentatively TRBD1 or TRBD2 (6 bases each). The CDR3 spans 16 residues. In germline, CDR1 is LGHDT, CDR2 YNNKEL (reference sequence). V shed 2 bases and J shed 7 bases, with 18 bases lying between them.